A selection of T cell receptor beta chains follows, all from one sample in a study of Graves' ophthalmopathy and Graves' hyperthyroidism. TCRdb fed the multiplex PCR reads into MiXCR, producing one record per CDR3 protein. The table has about 400,000 distinct CDR3 sequences, around 18% seen once. Sequencing used peripheral blood. These receptors came from a woman younger than 30 with Graves' ophthalmopathy. The CDR3 runs from the conserved cysteine through the conserved F or W. The D gene is left open where the match is weak. Clone size is shown for a subset of rows, as once, few, many or a class of expanded clone.

cdr3_aa cdr3_nt d_call clone_size j_call v_call
CATGQAVSYEQYF TGTGCCACCGGTCAGGCAGTCTCCTACGAGCAGTACTTC - many TRBJ2-7 TRBV15
CASSWDSQETQYF TGTGCCAGCAGTTGGGACAGTCAAGAGACCCAGTACTTC TRBD1 many TRBJ2-5 TRBV28
CASSHDRGRNTEAFF TGTGCCAGCAGCCATGACAGGGGCCGAAACACTGAAGCTTTCTTT TRBD1 - TRBJ1-1 TRBV7-9
CSARVGSETQYF TGCAGTGCTAGAGTTGGATCCGAGACCCAGTACTTC - many TRBJ2-5 TRBV20-1
CATRREGGSRSNQPQHF TGTGCCACTCGACGGGAGGGGGGGTCGAGGAGCAATCAGCCCCAGCATTTT - many TRBJ1-5 TRBV10-3
CAGPELAGHPDYEQYF TGTGCCGGACCGGAACTAGCGGGCCACCCAGACTACGAGCAGTACTTC TRBD2 many TRBJ2-7 TRBV6-5
CALQGGGHEQYF TGTGCCTTACAGGGGGGAGGGCACGAGCAGTACTTC - many TRBJ2-7 TRBV28
CASRGGWGTEAFF TGTGCTAGTAGGGGTGGGTGGGGCACTGAAGCTTTCTTT - many TRBJ1-1 TRBV12-5
CASSSGQGIKGEQYF TGTGCCAGCAGTTCGGGACAGGGGATCAAGGGGGAGCAGTACTTC TRBD1 many TRBJ2-7 TRBV28
CASSKRRYSNYEQYF TGTGCCAGCTCCAAACGCCGCTATTCGAACTACGAGCAGTACTTC - - TRBJ2-7 TRBV6-2/TRBV6-3
CASSLGIGGIPQETQYF TGTGCCAGCAGCTTGGGGATTGGGGGGATTCCCCAAGAGACCCAGTACTTC - many TRBJ2-5 TRBV7-3
CASSITHSSYEQYF TGTGCCAGCAGTATTACCCACAGCTCCTACGAGCAGTACTTC - many TRBJ2-7 TRBV27
CASSPTVSSYNSPLHF TGTGCCAGCAGTCCGACGGTTAGCTCCTATAATTCACCCCTCCACTTT - many TRBJ1-6 TRBV27
CASSLRTVSNQPQHF TGTGCCAGCAGCCTCCGGACAGTTAGCAATCAGCCCCAGCATTTT - - TRBJ1-5 TRBV7-2
CASRNSRINQPQHF TGTGCCAGCAGAAACTCAAGGATCAATCAGCCCCAGCATTTT - - TRBJ1-5 TRBV28
CASSEIRLDVFMNTEAFF TGTGCCAGCAGTGAAATTAGACTGGACGTCTTTATGAACACTGAAGCTTTCTTT - few TRBJ1-1 TRBV6-1
CSVEDGRRETQYF TGCAGCGTTGAAGATGGGAGGAGGGAGACCCAGTACTTC - many TRBJ2-5 TRBV29-1
CSARDPTRYGYTF TGCAGTGCTAGAGATCCTACCAGATATGGCTACACCTTC - many TRBJ1-2 TRBV20-1
CSARLDGYEQYF TGCAGTGCTAGACTGGACGGCTACGAGCAGTACTTC - many TRBJ2-7 TRBV20-1
CASSQLDSLNTEAFF TGCGCCAGCAGCCAACTCGACAGCCTGAACACTGAAGCTTTCTTT - many TRBJ1-1 TRBV4-1
CASSLKGERNQPQHF TGTGCCAGCAGTTTAAAGGGAGAGCGCAATCAGCCCCAGCATTTT - - TRBJ1-5 TRBV6-5
CASSPGSSGRAETQYF TGTGCCAGCAGTCCGGGGTCTAGCGGGAGGGCCGAGACCCAGTACTTC TRBD2 many TRBJ2-5 TRBV6-5